The clone carrying this TCR beta chain was detected once. This record belongs to a study of control samples from healthy donors and cancer patients. V dropped 4 bases and J dropped 7 bases, with 13 bases sitting between them. Germline loops: CDR1 LGHDT, CDR2 YNNKEL (reference sequence). There are 13 residues in the CDR3. Sequenced by immunoSEQ multiplex PCR; TCRdb stores in-frame clones only, minus some. The sample contains some 150,000 clones, about nine tenths of which appear only once. J is TRBJ2-5 and V is TRBV3-1 (or the pseudogene TRBV3-2); no reliable D call. Material: blood. This receptor was identified in a man aged 30 to 45 in good health. The CDR3 spells CASSRRSAWTQYF. CDR3 sequence (DNA): TGTGCCAGCAGCCGGCGGTCCGCGTGGACCCAGTACTTC.